These 16 T cell receptor beta chains were all obtained from the same sample, sequenced in a study of cytomegalovirus exposure and HLA in healthy donors. This table comes from immunoSEQ multiplex PCR, and its TCRdb copy is limited to in-frame clones, with some not included. This table has 110,000 to 150,000 clones, roughly nine tenths appearing once. Sequenced sample: PBMCs. These receptor sequences come from a woman under 30 in good health and CMV-seropositive.

This chain connects TRBV9 to TRBJ1-1; tentative D call: TRBD1 (5 bases). V lost 4 bases to trimming and J lost 1 base, with 11 bases between them. The CDR3 has 14 residues. Germline CDR1 and CDR2: SGDLS and YYNGEE. CDR3 loop: CASSPLDTNTEAFF. The CDR3 DNA sequence: TGTGCCAGCAGCCCCCTGGACACGAACACTGAAGCTTTCTTT.

The V gene is TRBV28, the J gene TRBJ2-7; D not resolved. Per germline, CDR1 MDHEN and CDR2 SYDVKM. The CDR3 has 14 residues. Trimming took off 1 base at V and 3 bases at J, with 10 bases between the two ends. The CDR3, as DNA: TGTGCCAGCAGTTTATACGGGTTAGGCTACGAGCAGTACTTC. Its protein product is CASSLYGLGYEQYF.

This clone was recorded once. The rearrangement joins TRBV5-4 to TRBJ2-1; D possibly corresponds to TRBD1 (6 bases). The V and J ends lost 3 bases and 6 bases respectively, with 7 bases between them. CDR1 and CDR2 from the germline V gene are SGHNT and YYREEE (reference sequence). This CDR3 is 12 amino acids long. This CDR3 reads CASSWDINEQFF. In DNA form, the CDR3 reads TGTGCCAGCAGCTGGGACATCAATGAGCAGTTCTTC.

The CDR3: CASSPSGADGYTF. For the CDR3, the DNA is TGTGCCAGCTCACCCTCGGGAGCGGATGGCTACACCTTC. The chain has TRBV18 and TRBJ1-2; D uncertain. The CDR3 runs 13 residues. Deletions cut 3 bases from V and 6 bases from J, with 11 bases between. Germline assignment: CDR1 KGHSH and CDR2 LQKENI.

CDR3 coding DNA: TGTGCCTGGAGTCCCAGCGCTCGGCGGGGGGCCCTTGTTGACTACGAGCAGTACTTC. Translated, it gives CAWSPSARRGALVDYEQYF. The rearrangement links TRBV30 to TRBJ2-7; 8 bases are a match to TRBD2. CDR1 is GTSNPN, CDR2 SVGIG, per germline (reference sequence). The ends lost 2 bases at V and 3 bases at J; junction bases unmatched: 21. The CDR3 consists of 19 residues.

The sample holds one count of this clone. The chain carries TRBV6-5 and TRBJ1-2; D possibly corresponds to TRBD1 (5 bases). Per the germline V gene, CDR1 is MNHEY and CDR2 is SVGAGI. V gave up 2 bases and J gave up 7 bases, with 8 bases separating them. The CDR3 is 12 amino acids. In nucleotides, the CDR3 is TGTGCCAGCAGTTACGGGGGGACTGGCTACACCTTC. Its translation: CASSYGGTGYTF.

The V gene is TRBV5-4, the J gene TRBJ1-1; 7 bases line up with TRBD1. CDR3 length: 15 residues. The V gene's germline CDR1 is SGHNT and CDR2 YYREEE (reference sequence). With 4 bases clipped from V and 0 bases from J, the junction kept 6 bases outside the gene matches. CDR3 DNA sequence: TGTGCCAGCAGCCCGACAGGGTACATGAACACTGAAGCTTTCTTT. It specifies CASSPTGYMNTEAFF.

The chain links TRBV6-1 to TRBJ1-4; possibly TRBD1 for D (5 bases). Germline V gene data show CDR1 as MNHNS and CDR2 as SASEGT. Trimming removed 2 bases from V and 7 bases from J, with 14 bases in between. This CDR3 spans 15 amino acids. The CDR3 DNA reads as TGTGCCAGCAGTGAATGGGGGGGGGACGGTGAAAAACTGTTTTTT. Amino acid sequence: CASSEWGGDGEKLFF.

The chain has TRBV7-6 and TRBJ2-3; TRBD2 might be the D (6 bases). This CDR3 is 18 amino acids long. The V end was cut by 5 bases, the J end by 3 bases, with 24 bases between. Germline V gives CDR1 SGHVS, CDR2 FNYEAQ. The CDR3 sequence: CASSPTGDRGGDTDTQYF. The DNA for the CDR3 is TGTGCCAGCAGCCCTACGGGGGACCGCGGCGGGGATACAGATACGCAGTATTTT.

J is TRBJ2-7 and V is TRBV12-5; D gene unclear. CDR1 and CDR2 (germline): LGHNT, FRNRAP. The CDR3 extends over 13 amino acids. V was shortened by 8 bases and J by 3 bases, with 14 bases between the two germline ends. CDR3 amino acids: CASRGGGSYEQYF. CDR3 nucleotides: TGTGCTAGTCGTGGTGGCGGAAGCTACGAGCAGTACTTC.

The V and J genes are TRBV7-2 and TRBJ2-7; D is perhaps TRBD2 (5 bases). CDR1 is SGHTA and CDR2 is FQGNSA in the germline V gene. Trimming removed 4 bases at V and 2 bases at J, with 15 bases between. CDR3 length equals 15 residues. The CDR3 DNA follows: TGTGCCAGCAGCTCCTATACTAGGGCCCCCTACGAGCAGTACTTC. It codes for CASSSYTRAPYEQYF.

This rearrangement joins TRBV5-1 to TRBJ2-1, with D possibly being TRBD1 (5 bases). V lost 1 base to trimming and J lost 4 bases, with 12 bases between them. This CDR3 is 15 amino acids long. Per the germline V gene, CDR1 is SGHRS and CDR2 is YFSETQ. This CDR3 reads CASSLTRTTYNEQFF. CDR3 nucleotide sequence: TGCGCCAGCAGCTTGACCCGGACAACGTACAATGAGCAGTTCTTC.

This sequence joins TRBV6-4 and TRBJ2-3; 9 bases map to TRBD1. The germline V gene encodes CDR1 MRHNA and CDR2 SNTAGT. The CDR3 extends over 15 amino acids. Trimming removed 3 bases from V and 2 bases from J; junction bases left unmatched: 3. CDR3 in DNA: TGTGCCAGCAGTGAACGGACAGGGGCCACAGATACGCAGTATTTT. Protein sequence: CASSERTGATDTQYF.

J is TRBJ1-3 and V is TRBV10-3; 9 bases fit TRBD1. The CDR3 contains 15 residues. CDR1 and CDR2 (germline): ENHRY, SYGVKD. V lost 3 bases, J lost 2 bases, and 2 bases stayed unmatched. The CDR3 sequence: CAISDRDRAGNTIYF. CDR3 nucleotides: TGTGCCATCAGTGACCGGGACAGGGCTGGAAACACCATATATTTT.

The sample holds one count of this clone. The CDR3 DNA follows: TGTGCCAGCAGCGGACTGACAGGGAACTATGGCTACACCTTC. Amino acid sequence: CASSGLTGNYGYTF. V and J are TRBV7-9 and TRBJ1-2; 7 nucleotides align to TRBD1. Germline-derived CDR1 and CDR2 are SEHNR and FQNEAQ (reference sequence). The CDR3 runs to 14 residues. J was trimmed by 2 bases and V by 5 bases; bases with no gene match: 5.

CDR3 bases: TGTGCCAGCAGGTGGACAGGGGGGAACACTGAAGCTTTCTTT. Translating it yields CASRWTGGNTEAFF. The chain joins TRBV6-1 to TRBJ1-1; 10 bases are a match to TRBD1. V gave up 6 bases and J gave up 1 base; unmatched junction bases: 2. The V gene's germline CDR1 is MNHNS and CDR2 SASEGT. This CDR3 is 14 amino acids long.